These 18 T cell receptor beta chains share one sample of origin, sequenced in a study of identical twins. TCRdb re-derived calls from the 5' RACE reads in MiXCR, one entry per CDR3 protein. The table includes 200,000 to 250,000 distinct CDR3 sequences, around 6.5% detected once. This sample also appeared in a second study, on T cells expressing NK-cell markers.

Material: CD8+ T cells sorted from blood. The receptor source for this set is a woman younger than 35 in good health.

This clonotype was detected many times. The chain has TRBV11-2 and TRBJ1-2; D call uncertain. The CDR3 is made up of 14 amino acids. Trimming stripped 1 base from V and 3 bases from J, with 9 bases between. The germline CDR1 and CDR2 sequences are SGHAT and FQNNGV. CDR3 sequence (DNA): TGTGCCAGCAGCTTAGCCCCCGGGGACTATGGCTACACCTTC. It yields the protein CASSLAPGDYGYTF.

The sample holds a few counts of this clonotype. V gene TRBV11-2 combines with J gene TRBJ2-7, with D possibly called TRBD1 or TRBD2 (5 bases each). The CDR3 has 19 residues. Trimming removed 4 bases at V and 2 bases at J, with 27 bases between. Germline V gives CDR1 SGHAT, CDR2 FQNNGV. CDR3 sequence reads: CASSYGRGGVVPNPYEQYF. The CDR3 DNA sequence: TGTGCCAGCAGCTACGGACGGGGCGGCGTCGTTCCGAACCCCTACGAGCAGTACTTC.

The chain combines TRBV13 with TRBJ2-7, with TRBD2 as a possible D gene (5 bases). The V end was cut by 5 bases, the J end by 1 base, with 18 bases between. This CDR3 is built from 16 residues. Germline V gene sequence: CDR1 PRHDT, CDR2 FYEKMQ (reference sequence). CDR3 coding DNA: TGTGCCAGCAGCCCCGGCCTGGGCGGGCGTTCCTACGAGCAGTACTTC. It specifies CASSPGLGGRSYEQYF. Based on the CDR3 plus reference TRBV13 and TRBJ2-7, the full variable domain is AAGVIQSPRHLIKEKRETATLKCYPIPRHDTVYWYQQGPGQDPQFLISFYEKMQSDKGSIPDRFSAQQFSDYHSELNMSSLELGDSALYFCASSPGLGGRSYEQYFGPGTRLTVT.

This clonotype was seen more than once but under ten times. The rearrangement uses TRBV6-5 and TRBJ2-2; no definite D call. Germline lookup yields CDR1 MNHEY and CDR2 SVGAGI. V lost 2 bases, J lost 6 bases, and 7 bases lay in between. This CDR3 has 13 amino acids. CDR3 nucleotides: TGTGCCAGCAGTTACACGGCGGCCGGGGAGCTGTTTTTT. Encoded protein: CASSYTAAGELFF.

This clonotype was detected ten times or more. The genes are TRBV29-1 and TRBJ1-4; unclear D gene. Germline V gene sequence: CDR1 SQVTM, CDR2 ANQGSEA. The CDR3 has 12 amino acids. Deletions cut 4 bases from V and 7 bases from J, with 10 bases between. The CDR3, as DNA: TGCAGCGTTGTTCTACAGACTGAAAAACTGTTTTTT. As protein: CSVVLQTEKLFF. Based on the CDR3 plus reference TRBV29-1 and TRBJ1-4, the full variable domain is SAVISQKPSRDICQRGTSLTIQCQVDSQVTMMFWYRQQPGQSLTLIATANQGSEATYESGFVIDKFPISRPNLTFSTLTVSNMSPEDSSIYLCSVVLQTEKLFFGSGTQLSVL.

This clonotype occurred many times. The chain has TRBV29-1 and TRBJ2-2; D gene uncertain. V shed 5 bases and J shed 6 bases, with 4 bases lying between them. CDR1 is SQVTM and CDR2 is ANQGSEA in the germline V gene. This CDR3 contains 10 residues. The CDR3 DNA follows: TGCAGCGTTATCTCCGGGGAGCTGTTTTTT. Translating gives CSVISGELFF.

The chain is built from TRBV6-1 and TRBJ2-1, with TRBD2 matching 7 bases. V gave up 8 bases and J gave up 4 bases; unmatched junction bases: 5. Germline V gene lookup returns CDR1 MNHNS and CDR2 SASEGT. This CDR3 has 13 amino acids. The DNA for the CDR3 is TGTGCCAGCGGTCAGCGGGGTTACAATGAGCAGTTCTTC. This gives the protein CASGQRGYNEQFF.

The table lists this clonotype with many counts. The J gene is TRBJ2-5, the V gene TRBV11-2; TRBD2 matches at 7 bases. Germline CDR1 SGHAT, CDR2 FQNNGV. Trimming removed 3 bases from V and 3 bases from J; junction bases left unmatched: 7. CDR3 size: 15 residues. CDR3 amino acids: CASSFGASGEETQYF. As DNA, the CDR3 is TGTGCCAGCAGCTTCGGGGCTAGCGGAGAAGAGACCCAGTACTTC.

The table lists this clonotype with a few counts. The rearrangement uses TRBV18 and TRBJ2-3; D is perhaps TRBD2 (5 bases). Germline V gives CDR1 KGHSH, CDR2 LQKENI. The CDR3 length is 17 residues. Deletions cut 5 bases from V and 2 bases from J, with 20 bases between. CDR3 sequence (DNA): TGTGCCAGCTCAGGCAATCGGGGAGCGGCGTCCACAGATACGCAGTATTTT. Its translation: CASSGNRGAASTDTQYF. The full variable domain, with the rest looked up from reference TRBV18 and TRBJ2-3, is NAGVMQNPRHLVRRRGQEARLRCSPMKGHSHVYWYRQLPEEGLKFMVYLQKENIIDESGMPKERFSAEFPKEGPSILRIQQVVRGDSAAYFCASSGNRGAASTDTQYFGPGTRLTVL.

This clonotype came up a few times. The chain recombines TRBV7-9 with TRBJ1-1, with D possibly matching TRBD1 (5 bases). The V end was cut by 6 bases, the J end by 0 bases, with 11 bases between. CDR1 SEHNR and CDR2 FQNEAQ come from the germline V gene (reference sequence). The CDR3 spans 14 residues. CDR3 residues: CASRETDMNTEAFF. The CDR3 nucleotides read TGTGCCAGCAGAGAGACAGACATGAACACTGAAGCTTTCTTT. Full variable domain (rest looked up from reference TRBV7-9 and TRBJ1-1): DTGVSQNPRHKITKRGQNVTFRCDPISEHNRLYWYRQTLGQGPEFLTYFQNEAQLEKSRLLSDRFSAERPKGSFSTLEIQRTEQGDSAMYLCASRETDMNTEAFFGQGTRLTVV.

The table lists this clonotype with a few counts. The chain carries TRBV12-5 and TRBJ2-1; 8 bases align to TRBD2. V lost 2 bases and J lost 0; bases outside the gene matches: 9. The germline V gene has CDR1 LGHNT and CDR2 FRNRAP. The CDR3 sequence is 18 residues long. CDR3 nucleotide sequence: TGTGCTAGTGGTTTGCCCCGGGGGCGGGGGGTCTCCTACAATGAGCAGTTCTTC. This sequence encodes CASGLPRGRGVSYNEQFF.

Only a few counts were recorded for this clonotype. J is TRBJ2-5 and V is TRBV27, with TRBD2 as a possible D gene (5 bases). Trimming shortened V by 6 bases and J by 3 bases, and 14 bases separated the two germline ends. Germline loops: CDR1 MNHEY, CDR2 SMNVEV (reference sequence). The CDR3 is 14 amino acids. The CDR3 region is CASSPLGLEETQYF. The DNA of the CDR3 is TGTGCCAGCAGCCCCCTCGGACTGGAAGAGACCCAGTACTTC.

The chain couples TRBV12-5 to TRBJ1-4; 8 bases agree with TRBD1. Germline CDR1 and CDR2: LGHNT and FRNRAP. The CDR3 totals 14 residues. With V trimmed by 5 bases and J by 7 bases, 6 bases remained unmatched. The CDR3 loop reads CASGPGGWGEKLFF. As DNA, the CDR3 is TGTGCTAGTGGTCCAGGGGGCTGGGGTGAAAAACTGTTTTTT.

This clonotype was counted between two and nine times. J is TRBJ2-2 and V is TRBV3-1, with D possibly TRBD1 on 6 matching bases. CDR3 length: 19 residues. Deletions cut 4 bases from V and 5 bases from J, with 26 bases between. CDR1 LGHDT and CDR2 YNNKEL come from the germline V gene (reference sequence). The CDR3 DNA is TGTGCCAGCAGCCTGCACCAGGGGACACCCAGATGGGGAACCGGGGAGCTGTTTTTT. Encoded protein: CASSLHQGTPRWGTGELFF. The full variable domain, completed using reference TRBV3-1 and TRBJ2-2, is DTAVSQTPKYLVTQMGNDKSIKCEQNLGHDTMYWYKQDSKKFLKIMFSYNNKELIINETVPNRFSPKSPDKAHLNLHINSLELGDSAVYFCASSLHQGTPRWGTGELFFGEGSRLTVL.

The sample holds a few counts of this clonotype. The chain recombines TRBV11-1 with TRBJ2-7; 14 bases align to TRBD2. Germline-derived CDR1 and CDR2 are SGHAT and FQDESV (reference sequence). V lost 5 bases, J lost 2 bases, and 11 bases stayed unmatched. The CDR3 contains 18 residues. The CDR3 here is CASSPQAGTSGSTYEQYF. The CDR3 bases are TGTGCCAGCAGCCCCCAGGCCGGGACTAGCGGGAGCACCTACGAGCAGTACTTC.

Only a few counts were recorded for this clonotype. V usage is TRBV29-1 and J usage is TRBJ2-7; 8 nucleotides line up with TRBD2. V was pared by 3 bases and J by 6 bases, with 13 bases of the junction left unmatched. Germline V lookup: CDR1 SQVTM, CDR2 ANQGSEA. The CDR3 has 15 amino acids. The CDR3 region is CSVDDRASGWSEQYF. The CDR3 nucleotides read TGCAGCGTTGACGATAGGGCTAGCGGGTGGAGCGAGCAGTACTTC.

Many counts were recorded for this clonotype. The rearrangement uses TRBV12-5 and TRBJ2-1; the D gene is possibly TRBD2 (6 bases). CDR1 is LGHNT and CDR2 is FRNRAP in the germline V gene. The germline V and J ends were trimmed by 5 bases and 7 bases, with 21 bases remaining between them. This CDR3 is built from 16 residues. The CDR3 here is CASGPPGGAGWNEQFF. CDR3 coding DNA: TGTGCTAGTGGTCCCCCCGGCGGGGCCGGGTGGAATGAGCAGTTCTTC.

This clonotype was seen at least ten times. The V and J genes are TRBV12-3 or TRBV12-4 and TRBJ2-5, with 11 bases matching TRBD2. The CDR3 is 15 residues long. The V and J ends lost 5 bases and 7 bases, in that order; junction bases with no gene match: 9. The CDR3 DNA reads TGTGCCAGCAGTGAATTTCATAGCGGGAGGGGGACCCAGTACTTC. Protein sequence: CASSEFHSGRGTQYF.